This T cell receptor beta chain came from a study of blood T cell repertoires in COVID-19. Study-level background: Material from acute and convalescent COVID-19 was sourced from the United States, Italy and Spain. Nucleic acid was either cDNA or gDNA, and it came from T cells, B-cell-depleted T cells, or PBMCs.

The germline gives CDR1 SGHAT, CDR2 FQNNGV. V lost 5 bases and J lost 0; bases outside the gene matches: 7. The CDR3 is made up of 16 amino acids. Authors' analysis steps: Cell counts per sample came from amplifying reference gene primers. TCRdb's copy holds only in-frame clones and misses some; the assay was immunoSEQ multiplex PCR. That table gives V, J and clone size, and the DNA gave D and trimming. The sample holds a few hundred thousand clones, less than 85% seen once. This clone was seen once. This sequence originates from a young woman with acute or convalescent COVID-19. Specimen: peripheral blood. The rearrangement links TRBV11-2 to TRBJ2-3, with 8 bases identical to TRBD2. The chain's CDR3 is CASSRTGLESTDTQYF. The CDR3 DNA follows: TGTGCCAGCAGCCGGACGGGACTAGAAAGCACAGATACGCAGTATTTT. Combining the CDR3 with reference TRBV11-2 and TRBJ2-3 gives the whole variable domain EAGVAQSPRYKIIEKRQSVAFWCNPISGHATLYWYQQILGQGPKLLIQFQNNGVVDDSQLPKDRFSAERLKGVDSTLKIQPAKLEDSAVYLCASSRTGLESTDTQYFGPGTRLTVL.